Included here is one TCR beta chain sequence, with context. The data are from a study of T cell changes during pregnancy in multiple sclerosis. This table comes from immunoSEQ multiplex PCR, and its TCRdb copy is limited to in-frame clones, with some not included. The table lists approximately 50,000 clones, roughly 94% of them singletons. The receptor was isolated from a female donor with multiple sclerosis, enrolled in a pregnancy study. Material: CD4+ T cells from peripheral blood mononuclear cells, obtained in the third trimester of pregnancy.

CDR3 region: CASSLERVPGELFF. The CDR3 DNA follows: TGCGCCAGCAGCTTGGAGAGGGTCCCCGGGGAGCTGTTTTTT. The chain employs TRBV5-1 and TRBJ2-2; possible D gene TRBD2, 5 bases. Germline V gene sequence: CDR1 SGHRS, CDR2 YFSETQ. The V gene lost 0 bases and the J gene lost 6 bases, with 9 bases spanning the gap. CDR3 size: 14 residues.